This T cell receptor beta chain emerged from a study of Ad26.COV2.S vaccination and SARS-CoV-2 variants. Study-level information: Enrollment placed the donor in the COV1001 Ad26.COV2.S trial arm.

For this clone: What it binds is not known.

Study findings and constraints: Participants in the vaccine arm had higher spike-specific TCR breadth; placebo recipients had lower.

As for treatment: 19 received Ad26.COV2.S at low or high dose, single or two shots; roughly five received placebo; per-sample allocation not given. The study sampled participants on day 63 after the first vaccine or placebo injection. TCRdb keeps only in-frame clones here, not all; method: immunoSEQ multiplex PCR. Among about 350,000 clones listed, less than 90% were seen once. The TCR sequence derives from a person between 18 and 60 years old who received the Ad26.COV2.S COVID-19 vaccine or a placebo. Sequences were derived from peripheral blood, sampled in a trial of Ad26.COV2.S vaccine versus placebo.

CDR3 DNA sequence: TGCAGCGTCGGGACAGTCACCGGGGAGCTGTTTTTT. Amino acid sequence: CSVGTVTGELFF. This sequence joins TRBV29-1 and TRBJ2-2, with 7 positions matching TRBD1. Unmatched junction bases numbered 2, after V lost 6 bases and J lost 4 bases. The CDR3 sequence is 12 residues long. Per germline, CDR1 SQVTM and CDR2 ANQGSEA.